Following are 14 T cell receptor beta chains from one sample sequenced in a study of neoadjuvant nivolumab and ipilimumab in lung cancer (dated by TCRdb to about 2020). In light of the paper, this sample's time point label describes: at surgical resection after neoadjuvant nivolumab +/- ipilimumab. Library method: the immunoSEQ multiplex PCR assay. TCRdb mirrors the immuneACCESS table, restricted to in-frame sequences. Some clones are absent from its copies; in checked studies, under half trace to an unresolved V gene, and the reason for the others is unknown. The sample yields over 25,000 clones; about 78% were counted once. The ten largest clonotypes hold about 18% of the sample. The material was tumor tissue, obtained after neoadjuvant nivolumab, alone or with ipilimumab, at or shortly before surgery. The origin of the receptors is an adult with non-small cell lung cancer.

This chain uses TRBV6-6 with TRBJ1-5, with D perhaps TRBD1 (5 bases). The CDR3 has 14 amino acids. Trimming stripped 0 bases from V and 2 bases from J, with 5 bases between. Germline values: CDR1 MNHNY, CDR2 SVGAGI (reference sequence). The DNA for the CDR3 is TGTGCCAGCAGTTACTCGGGGGGCAATCAGCCCCAGCATTTT. It translates to CASSYSGGNQPQHF.

This chain joins TRBV7-9 and TRBJ2-3, with D perhaps TRBD1 (5 bases). The CDR3 extends over 17 amino acids. The germline gives CDR1 SEHNR, CDR2 FQNEAQ (reference sequence). V lost 5 bases and J 3 bases, leaving 21 bases between the germline ends. The CDR3 coding sequence is TGTGCCAGCAGCCCACAGGAAGGCTGGGTGGAAACAGATACGCAGTATTTT. Translating it yields CASSPQEGWVETDTQYF.

This clone was found a few times. The chain uses TRBV29-1 and TRBJ2-2; TRBD1 matches at 8 bases. Trimming at V came to 5 bases and at J to 4 bases, leaving 3 bases not matched to a gene. The CDR3 has 13 residues. Per germline, CDR1 SQVTM and CDR2 ANQGSEA. This CDR3 is CSVRDRGTGELFF. The DNA of the CDR3 is TGCAGCGTTCGAGACAGGGGCACCGGGGAGCTGTTTTTT.

This clone was found once. The chain combines TRBV5-6 with TRBJ2-3, with TRBD2 matching over 9 bases. CDR1 and CDR2 (germline): SGHDT, YYEEEE. V trimming: 4 bases; J trimming: 2 bases; junction bases outside the gene matches: 5. This CDR3 is 15 amino acids long. The CDR3 is CASSRAGGYTDTQYF. As DNA, the CDR3 is TGTGCCAGCAGCCGAGCGGGGGGATACACAGATACGCAGTATTTT.

This chain uses TRBV4-1 with TRBJ1-1; D is uncertain. This CDR3 comprises 14 residues. Germline CDR1 MGHRA, CDR2 YSYEKL. V lost 0 bases and J 3 bases, leaving 8 bases between the germline ends. The CDR3 is CASSQDPRDTEAFF. DNA for the CDR3: TGCGCCAGCAGCCAAGATCCTCGGGACACTGAAGCTTTCTTT.

This clone was observed a few times. V usage is TRBV6-5 and J usage is TRBJ1-6; 7 bases match TRBD1. V lost 4 bases, J lost 9 bases, and 9 bases stayed unmatched. CDR1 is MNHEY and CDR2 is SVGAGI in the germline V gene. This CDR3 has 15 residues. DNA of the CDR3: TGTGCCAGCAGTTTAGAGCCGACAGGGTCTTCACCCCTCCACTTT. Translating gives CASSLEPTGSSPLHF.

J is TRBJ2-2 and V is TRBV20-1; D gene uncertain. Trimming cost V 4 bases and J 4 bases, with 4 bases left between them. The length of the CDR3 is 11 residues. The germline CDR1 and CDR2 sequences are DFQATT and SNEGSKA (reference sequence). The CDR3 here is CSAKVTGELFF. In DNA, the CDR3 is TGCAGTGCTAAGGTCACCGGGGAGCTGTTTTTT.

This clone occurred a few times. J is TRBJ1-1 and V is TRBV5-1, with a tentative D call TRBD1 (6 bases). Germline loops: CDR1 SGHRS, CDR2 YFSETQ. The CDR3 sequence is 15 residues long. V lost 4 bases and J lost 0, with 13 bases in between. CDR3 region: CASSQGTTMNTEAFF. CDR3 coding DNA: TGCGCCAGCAGCCAAGGGACAACCATGAACACTGAAGCTTTCTTT.

The V gene is TRBV9, the J gene TRBJ2-7; 7 nucleotides align to TRBD1. CDR1 and CDR2 (germline): SGDLS, YYNGEE. V gave up 0 bases and J gave up 3 bases; unmatched junction bases: 6. CDR3 length equals 15 residues. This CDR3 reads CASSVGLWDSYEQYF. CDR3 DNA sequence: TGTGCCAGCAGCGTAGGTCTTTGGGACAGCTACGAGCAGTACTTC.

The CDR3 bases are TGTGCCAGCAGCTTAGGAGCGGGGGGGCCCTACGAGCAGTACTTC. Translating it yields CASSLGAGGPYEQYF. The genes are TRBV7-2 and TRBJ2-7; TRBD2 matches at 10 bases. In germline, CDR1 is SGHTA, CDR2 FQGNSA. The CDR3 spans 15 residues. V trimming: 1 base; J trimming: 2 bases; junction bases outside the gene matches: 2.

V gene TRBV14 combines with J gene TRBJ1-2; maybe TRBD1 (6 bases). With 4 bases removed from V and 5 bases from J, the gap between germline ends came to 14 bases. Germline CDR1 is SGHDN and CDR2 is FVKESK. CDR3 length: 14 residues. The CDR3 reads CASSLGTYDYGYTF. The CDR3 DNA is TGTGCCAGCAGCCTCGGGACATATGATTATGGCTACACCTTC.

The chain recombines TRBV30 with TRBJ1-1; TRBD1 might be the D (6 bases). The CDR3 extends over 14 amino acids. V lost 3 bases to trimming and J lost 2 bases, with 13 bases between them. CDR1 and CDR2 from the germline V gene are GTSNPN and SVGIG (reference sequence). CDR3: CAWSRTASNTEAFF. DNA for the CDR3: TGTGCCTGGAGCCGGACAGCGAGCAACACTGAAGCTTTCTTT.

The chain carries TRBV18 and TRBJ2-3, with 9 bases identical to TRBD2. The CDR3 runs 19 residues. V was clipped by 0 bases and J by 2 bases; unmatched bases: 12. Germline V gene data show CDR1 as KGHSH and CDR2 as LQKENI. The CDR3 is CASSPPIRTSAQDTDTQYF. In nucleotides, the CDR3 is TGTGCCAGCTCACCACCGATCCGGACTAGCGCACAAGACACAGATACGCAGTATTTT. The full variable domain, its missing parts supplied by reference TRBV18 and TRBJ2-3, is NAGVMQNPRHLVRRRGQEARLRCSPMKGHSHVYWYRQLPEEGLKFMVYLQKENIIDESGMPKERFSAEFPKEGPSILRIQQVVRGDSAAYFCASSPPIRTSAQDTDTQYFGPGTRLTVL.

The CDR3 DNA sequence: TGTGCCAGCAGTCAAGAGGGTCGGGCCCACGGGGAGCTGTTTTTT. It codes for CASSQEGRAHGELFF. The chain recombines TRBV27 with TRBJ2-2; D may be TRBD2 (5 bases). The CDR3 consists of 15 residues. Germline V gene data show CDR1 as MNHEY and CDR2 as SMNVEV (reference sequence). V was cut by 5 bases and J by 7 bases, with 17 bases left in between.